The 24 T cell receptor beta chains below were found in one sample sequenced in a study of CD8 T cells in Susac syndrome. cDNA came from approximately 0.5 to 1 ug RNA primed by random hexamers. TCRdb reprocessed the immunoSEQ multiplex PCR reads with MiXCR, giving one entry per CDR3 protein. Here the sample spans about 76,000 distinct CDR3 sequences, roughly 92% being singletons. The sample was CD8+ T cells from PBMCs. The receptors here all came from a human donor with Susac syndrome.

This sequence joins TRBV7-2 and TRBJ2-5; TRBD2 agrees at 9 bases. The CDR3 extends over 16 amino acids. V lost 5 bases, J lost 4 bases, and 11 bases stayed unmatched. Germline loops: CDR1 SGHTA, CDR2 FQGNSA. For the CDR3, the DNA is TGTGCCAGCAGCCCCGCGCGGGGGGGCCTCCGAGAGACCCAGTACTTC. Translated: CASSPARGGLRETQYF.

The chain couples TRBV27 to TRBJ2-7, with 7 bases identical to TRBD2. The germline gives CDR1 MNHEY, CDR2 SMNVEV (reference sequence). J lost 3 bases, V lost 3 bases, and 5 bases had no gene match. The CDR3 consists of 14 residues. For the CDR3, the DNA is TGTGCCAGCAGTTTTTCGTCTAGCGGCTACGAGCAGTACTTC. Amino acids: CASSFSSSGYEQYF.

The chain links TRBV7-9 to TRBJ2-1; 9 bases are a match to TRBD2. The CDR3 is 19 amino acids. CDR1 and CDR2 from the germline V gene are SEHNR and FQNEAQ (reference sequence). The J segment lost 3 bases and the V segment lost 5 bases, leaving 17 bases of the junction unmatched. The CDR3 nucleotides are TGTGCCAGCAGCCCCGTGGCGGGAGGGATAGCCTCCGTCTACAATGAGCAGTTCTTC. Translated, it gives CASSPVAGGIASVYNEQFF.

The V call is TRBV5-5, the J call TRBJ1-4; D uncertain. This CDR3 has 14 residues. V was pared by 2 bases and J by 2 bases, with 7 bases between. CDR1 SGHKS and CDR2 YYEKEE come from the germline V gene (reference sequence). The CDR3 DNA reads as TGTGCCAGCAGCTTAAGAAGGACTAATGAAAAACTGTTTTTT. This gives the protein CASSLRRTNEKLFF.

The gene calls are TRBV30 and TRBJ1-1; possibly TRBD1 for D (6 bases). V was trimmed by 3 bases and J by 5 bases, leaving 19 bases between them. The CDR3 runs to 15 residues. Germline V gives CDR1 GTSNPN, CDR2 SVGIG (reference sequence). The CDR3 spells CAWRGTGPGETEAFF. CDR3 bases: TGTGCCTGGAGAGGAACAGGGCCAGGCGAAACTGAAGCTTTCTTT.

This chain connects TRBV6-6 to TRBJ1-4; no definite D call. The germline gives CDR1 MNHNY, CDR2 SVGAGI (reference sequence). V lost 5 bases to trimming and J lost 0 bases, with 10 bases between them. This CDR3 is 15 amino acids long. DNA for the CDR3: TGTGCCAGCAGTCCAATAGAGGCAACTAATGAAAAACTGTTTTTT. Translated, it gives CASSPIEATNEKLFF.

This rearrangement joins TRBV27 to TRBJ1-2; no reliable D call. V lost 1 base to trimming and J lost 0 bases, with 15 bases between them. Germline V gives CDR1 MNHEY, CDR2 SMNVEV (reference sequence). The CDR3 totals 17 residues. The CDR3 bases are TGTGCCAGCAGTTTATTCTCAGTCCGTACGTCTAACTATGGCTACACCTTC. It codes for CASSLFSVRTSNYGYTF.

The chain joins TRBV12-3 or TRBV12-4 to TRBJ1-2, with D perhaps matching TRBD1 (5 bases). Trimming took 0 bases from V and 0 from J, leaving 5 bases between them. The CDR3 contains 14 residues. CDR3 region: CASSLAGANYGYTF. The CDR3 DNA reads TGTGCCAGCAGTTTAGCAGGGGCTAACTATGGCTACACCTTC.

This chain joins TRBV4-1 and TRBJ1-6; D is possibly TRBD1 (5 bases). CDR1 is MGHRA and CDR2 is YSYEKL in the germline V gene. The CDR3 has 16 amino acids. V was pared by 4 bases and J by 0 bases, with 10 bases between. The CDR3 protein is CASSPGTSSYNSPLHF. DNA for the CDR3: TGCGCCAGCAGCCCAGGGACGAGCTCCTATAATTCACCCCTCCACTTT.

This clonotype was picked up a small number of times. The V gene is TRBV29-1, the J gene TRBJ2-7; a possible D gene is TRBD1 (5 bases). Germline CDR1 is SQVTM and CDR2 is ANQGSEA. V lost 1 base and J lost 2, with 9 bases in between. This CDR3 has 13 amino acids. The CDR3 nucleotides read TGCAGCGTTGAAGTAGACAGTCCCTACGAGCAGTACTTC. Translating it yields CSVEVDSPYEQYF.

This clonotype was seen only once. CDR3 in DNA: TGTGCCAGCATCGGGCAGGGTTGGCAAGAGACCCAGTACTTC. It codes for CASIGQGWQETQYF. The J gene is TRBJ2-5, the V gene TRBV28; TRBD1 is a possible D gene (5 bases). Trimming removed 7 bases from V and 2 bases from J, with 14 bases in between. Looked up from germline, CDR1 is MDHEN and CDR2 is SYDVKM. This CDR3 contains 14 residues.

This clonotype was counted only a few times. The chain employs TRBV7-9 and TRBJ1-1; a weak D match, TRBD1 (6 bases). This CDR3 comprises 13 residues. Looked up from germline, CDR1 is SEHNR and CDR2 is FQNEAQ (reference sequence). Trimming cost V 5 bases and J 1 base, with 8 bases left between them. This CDR3 reads CASSPTGNTEAFF. The DNA of the CDR3 is TGTGCCAGCAGCCCGACAGGGAACACTGAAGCTTTCTTT.

This clonotype came up a few times. This rearrangement joins TRBV19 to TRBJ1-5; D not resolved. CDR1 and CDR2 from the germline V gene are LNHDA and SQIVND (reference sequence). The V end was cut by 7 bases, the J end by 4 bases, with 8 bases between. The CDR3 totals 12 residues. The CDR3: CASTVGNQPQHF. The CDR3 nucleotides read TGTGCCAGTACGGTCGGGAATCAGCCCCAGCATTTT.

This chain connects TRBV27 to TRBJ1-1; no clear D. Germline CDR1 reads MNHEY; CDR2 reads SMNVEV (reference sequence). V lost 2 bases to trimming and J lost 5 bases, with 12 bases between them. This CDR3 is built from 14 residues. The CDR3 is CASSLAPIGTEAFF. CDR3 sequence (DNA): TGTGCCAGCAGTTTAGCTCCCATCGGGACTGAAGCTTTCTTT.

J is TRBJ2-7 and V is TRBV5-1; 11 bases fit TRBD2. The CDR3 consists of 15 residues. Germline V lookup: CDR1 SGHRS, CDR2 YFSETQ. V gave up 4 bases and J gave up 2 bases; unmatched junction bases: 5. The CDR3 region has the DNA TGCGCCAGCAGCATGGGACTAGCGGCAACCTACGAGCAGTACTTC. Residues: CASSMGLAATYEQYF.

The chain has TRBV6-2 or TRBV6-3 and TRBJ2-7; D gene uncertain. The CDR3 is 14 residues long. The germline gives CDR1 MNHEY, CDR2 SVGEGT. V gave up 2 bases and J gave up 6 bases, with 14 bases separating them. CDR3 region: CASSYGVAGGEQYF. CDR3 bases: TGTGCCAGCAGTTACGGGGTCGCCGGCGGCGAGCAGTACTTC.

The rearrangement joins TRBV30 to TRBJ1-1; TRBD1 is a possible D gene (6 bases). The ends were cut back, 0 bases at V and 5 bases at J, with 7 bases in the middle. This CDR3 has 12 amino acids. CDR1 GTSNPN and CDR2 SVGIG come from the germline V gene (reference sequence). The CDR3 spells CAWSVGATEAFF. CDR3 bases: TGTGCCTGGAGTGTGGGGGCAACTGAAGCTTTCTTT.

This chain connects TRBV20-1 to TRBJ2-7; unclear D gene. V shed 3 bases and J shed 2 bases, with 11 bases lying between them. The CDR3 totals 13 residues. Germline CDR1 reads DFQATT; CDR2 reads SNEGSKA (reference sequence). The CDR3 reads CSARVTSTYEQYF. Here the CDR3 DNA reads TGCAGTGCTAGGGTTACTTCCACCTACGAGCAGTACTTC.

The J gene is TRBJ1-5, the V gene TRBV10-3, with 7 bases fitting TRBD1. The CDR3 extends over 14 amino acids. Germline V CDR1 and CDR2: ENHRY, SYGVKD. The V segment lost 10 bases and the J segment 4 bases; nucleotides outside the gene matches: 10. The CDR3 bases are TGTGCCACAGGGGGAGAGGGGGCTAATCAGCCCCAGCATTTT. This encodes CATGGEGANQPQHF.

The gene calls are TRBV6-4 and TRBJ2-3; D ambiguous. Trimming pared 5 bases from V and 2 bases from J, leaving 8 bases between. CDR3 length: 13 amino acids. In germline, CDR1 is MRHNA, CDR2 SNTAGT. The CDR3 here is CASSTESTDTQYF. For the CDR3, the DNA is TGTGCCAGCAGTACAGAATCCACAGATACGCAGTATTTT.

The V gene is TRBV16, the J gene TRBJ2-7, with a possible D match to TRBD2 (6 bases). The V and J ends lost 0 bases and 0 bases respectively, with 15 bases between them. The germline V gene has CDR1 KGHSY and CDR2 FQNENV. The CDR3 has 17 amino acids. The CDR3 DNA follows: TGTGCCAGCAGCCAATCTTCCGGGACTTACAGCTCCTACGAGCAGTACTTC. Translated, it gives CASSQSSGTYSSYEQYF.

The sample holds a few counts of this clonotype. This sequence joins TRBV29-1 and TRBJ1-2; TRBD1 is a possible D gene (6 bases). The length of the CDR3 is 12 residues. V was cut by 6 bases and J by 8 bases, with 16 bases left in between. CDR1 SQVTM and CDR2 ANQGSEA come from the germline V gene. The CDR3 is CSVNRALGGYTF. CDR3 DNA: TGCAGCGTCAACAGGGCTCTTGGGGGCTACACCTTC.

This clonotype appeared a single time. The chain has TRBV3-1 and TRBJ1-6, with D possibly matching TRBD1 (6 bases). Germline V lookup: CDR1 LGHDT, CDR2 YNNKEL (reference sequence). The CDR3 loop spans 15 amino acids. V lost 2 bases and J 10 bases, leaving 15 bases between the germline ends. Here the CDR3 reads CASSQRAGVGSPLHF. CDR3 nucleotides: TGTGCCAGCAGCCAAAGGGCAGGGGTTGGCTCACCCCTCCACTTT.

This chain uses TRBV6-6 with TRBJ2-1; 8 bases match TRBD2. CDR1 is MNHNY and CDR2 is SVGAGI in the germline V gene (reference sequence). The CDR3 spans 14 residues. The junction had 5 bases not matched to a gene; V was cut back by 5 bases and J by 5 bases. The CDR3 sequence is CASSTGLGNNEQFF. For the CDR3, the DNA is TGTGCCAGCAGTACGGGACTAGGGAACAATGAGCAGTTCTTC.